This TCR beta chain originates from a study of cytotoxic CD8 clonotypes in ibrutinib-treated CLL. Turning to the study itself: For this cohort, patients were ten to twelve relapsed/refractory and around 15 treatment-naive, while 17 were IGHV unmutated.

The germline V gene has CDR1 SNHLY and CDR2 FYNNEI. There are 16 residues in the CDR3. V gave up 6 bases and J gave up 11 bases; unmatched junction bases: 16. Produced via immunoSEQ multiplex PCR; TCRdb's table is partial and in-frame only. The data hold some 10,000 clones, with roughly three quarters observed a single time. A note on this clone: Its antigen is undetermined.

Whole-study results and caveats: On treatment, the uncommon public clonotypes contracted or remained stable.

The genes are TRBV2 and TRBJ2-2; 9 positions agree with TRBD2. The sample consisted of PBMCs, taken at disease progression, from a patient treated with ibrutinib. The sequence derives from a human donor with chronic lymphocytic leukemia. In DNA form, the CDR3 reads TGTGCCAGCAGCCCCGCCGAGCTACTAGCGGGTACTGAGCTGTTTTTT. Translation gives CASSPAELLAGTELFF.